This T cell receptor beta chain came from a study of shared clonotypes between healthy human individuals. CD45RO-negative cells were positively selected for CCR7, leaving out terminally differentiated effector memory CD45RA+ cells. Generated by immunoSEQ multiplex PCR, the TCRdb table keeps only in-frame clones and is missing some. Among approximately 590,000 clones listed, nearly 97% were seen once. The sequenced material came from naive CD8+ T cells sorted from blood. The source of this sequence is a woman aged 30 to 39 in good health.

Here the CDR3 DNA reads TGTGCCAGCAGTTACCCCAGCCAAGAGACCCAGTACTTC. Amino acids: CASSYPSQETQYF. The V gene is TRBV6-5, the J gene TRBJ2-5; unclear D gene. Germline values: CDR1 MNHEY, CDR2 SVGAGI. The ends were cut back, 2 bases at V and 1 base at J, with 5 bases in the middle. The CDR3 runs to 13 residues.